This is a list of T cell receptor beta chains from one sample in a study of T cell responses to AZD1222 COVID-19 vaccine. Data came from immunoSEQ multiplex PCR; TCRdb stores just in-frame clones and leaves some out. Here the sample spans about 100,000 clones, 88% being singletons. The sample here was peripheral blood, taken on day 0 of AZD1222 vaccination. All receptors come from an adult in good health. Each CDR3 is given with its conserved first and last residue. Fields, in order: J gene, clone size, V gene, D gene, CDR3 protein, CDR3 DNA. A D gene is named only where the DNA matches it firmly. Some rows mark clone size as missing; the rest say once, few, many or name a class of expanded clone.

J: TRBJ1-3
size: once
V: TRBV7-9
D: -
CDR3: CASSRQGASGNTIYF
DNA: TGTGCCAGCAGCCGCCAGGGAGCCTCTGGAAACACCATATATTTT

J: TRBJ1-3
size: -
V: TRBV10-1
D: -
CDR3: CASSEMDLNSWPGNTIYF
DNA: TGCGCCAGCAGTGAGATGGACTTAAACTCTTGGCCTGGAAACACCATATATTTT

J: TRBJ2-2
size: -
V: TRBV24-1
D: TRBD1
CDR3: CATSPQGDGELFF
DNA: TGTGCCACCAGCCCCCAGGGGGACGGGGAGCTGTTTTTT

J: TRBJ2-1
size: -
V: TRBV1
D: -
CDR3: CTSSIKTSRVENEQFF
DNA: TGCACCAGCAGCATCAAGACTAGTAGGGTAGAGAATGAGCAGTTCTTC

J: TRBJ1-2
size: -
V: TRBV5-1
D: TRBD1
CDR3: CASSSDRDSPNYGYTF
DNA: TGCGCCAGCAGCTCCGACCGGGACAGCCCTAACTATGGCTACACCTTC

J: TRBJ1-1
size: many
V: TRBV19
D: -
CDR3: CASSITGANTEAFF
DNA: TGTGCCAGTAGTATAACGGGGGCGAACACTGAAGCTTTCTTT

J: TRBJ1-3
size: -
V: TRBV7-2
D: -
CDR3: CASSFPGARGNTIYF
DNA: TGTGCCAGCAGCTTCCCCGGGGCGCGCGGAAACACCATATATTTT

J: TRBJ2-1
size: -
V: TRBV6-5
D: TRBD2
CDR3: CASSQGLAGQQFF
DNA: TGTGCCAGCAGTCAGGGACTAGCGGGACAGCAGTTCTTC

J: TRBJ2-7
size: -
V: TRBV2
D: TRBD2
CDR3: CASSEEGGFPHEQYF
DNA: TGTGCCAGCAGTGAAGAGGGAGGGTTCCCCCACGAGCAGTACTTC

J: TRBJ1-4
size: -
V: TRBV4-3
D: -
CDR3: CASSQGRGKLFF
DNA: TGCGCCAGCAGCCAGGGCCGGGGGAAACTGTTTTTT

J: TRBJ2-3
size: -
V: TRBV9
D: -
CDR3: CASSPWVSGTDTQYF
DNA: TGTGCCAGCAGCCCCTGGGTCTCCGGCACAGATACGCAGTATTTT

J: TRBJ2-7
size: once
V: TRBV25-1
D: -
CDR3: CASSEAGWFDEQYF
DNA: TGTGCCAGCAGTGAGGCAGGGTGGTTTGACGAGCAGTACTTC

J: TRBJ1-1
size: -
V: TRBV7-9
D: -
CDR3: CASTSSGGSTEAFF
DNA: TGTGCCAGCACCTCCAGCGGGGGAAGCACTGAAGCTTTCTTT

J: TRBJ2-5
size: -
V: TRBV18
D: -
CDR3: CASSPGSQETQYF
DNA: TGTGCCAGCTCCCCCGGGAGCCAAGAGACCCAGTACTTC

J: TRBJ1-5
size: -
V: TRBV2
D: -
CDR3: CASSDSQTQPQHF
DNA: TGTGCCAGCAGTGACTCCCAGACCCAGCCCCAGCATTTT

J: TRBJ1-4
size: -
V: TRBV5-1
D: TRBD1
CDR3: CASSSEGAGEKLFF
DNA: TGCGCCAGCAGCTCGGAGGGGGCTGGGGAAAAACTGTTTTTT

J: TRBJ2-7
size: -
V: TRBV7-2
D: -
CDR3: CASSRRQSTYEQYF
DNA: TGTGCCAGCAGCCGCCGACAGAGTACCTACGAGCAGTACTTC

J: TRBJ2-2
size: -
V: TRBV6-1
D: -
CDR3: CASSDPPGGGGASRELFF
DNA: TGTGCCAGCAGTGATCCTCCCGGAGGGGGGGGCGCATCCCGGGAGCTGTTTTTT

J: TRBJ1-1
size: -
V: TRBV4-1
D: -
CDR3: CASRGGSGTEAFF
DNA: TGCGCCAGCCGTGGGGGCTCTGGCACTGAAGCTTTCTTT

J: TRBJ1-2
size: -
V: TRBV19
D: -
CDR3: CAAPTNYGYTF
DNA: TGTGCCGCGCCGACTAACTATGGCTACACCTTC

J: TRBJ1-5
size: -
V: TRBV10-2
D: -
CDR3: CASSVGRKKPYSNQPQHF
DNA: TGCGCCAGCAGTGTTGGACGGAAAAAGCCTTATAGCAATCAGCCCCAGCATTTT

J: TRBJ1-5
size: -
V: TRBV24-1
D: -
CDR3: CATSATTGSGNQPQHF
DNA: TGTGCCACCAGTGCCACAACAGGGTCGGGGAATCAGCCCCAGCATTTT

J: TRBJ1-5
size: -
V: TRBV5-5
D: TRBD1
CDR3: CASSLTGGMSNQPQHF
DNA: TGTGCCAGCAGCTTGACAGGGGGAATGAGCAATCAGCCCCAGCATTTT

J: TRBJ1-3
size: -
V: TRBV19
D: -
CDR3: CASSYPLTAISGNTIYF
DNA: TGTGCCAGTAGTTACCCTCTGACAGCAATTTCTGGAAACACCATATATTTT

J: TRBJ1-2
size: -
V: TRBV28
D: TRBD1
CDR3: CASSSPRTGQGPYGYTF
DNA: TGTGCCAGCAGCTCCCCGCGAACCGGACAGGGACCATATGGCTACACCTTC

J: TRBJ2-7
size: -
V: TRBV10-3
D: TRBD1
CDR3: CAISGPGQGTTAYEQYF
DNA: TGTGCCATCAGTGGACCAGGACAGGGAACCACGGCCTACGAGCAGTACTTC

J: TRBJ1-4
size: -
V: TRBV3-1/TRBV3-2
D: -
CDR3: CASSQVTGPGEKLFF
DNA: TGTGCCAGCAGCCAAGTGACAGGCCCGGGTGAAAAACTGTTTTTT

J: TRBJ2-7
size: -
V: TRBV3-1/TRBV3-2
D: TRBD1
CDR3: CASSQGGQGALEQYF
DNA: TGTGCCAGCAGCCAAGGGGGACAGGGGGCGCTTGAGCAGTACTTC

J: TRBJ1-1
size: -
V: TRBV11-2
D: -
CDR3: CASAVQGKRNTEAFF
DNA: TGTGCCAGCGCCGTCCAGGGTAAGAGGAACACTGAAGCTTTCTTT

J: TRBJ2-7
size: few
V: TRBV6-5
D: TRBD1
CDR3: CASKKGQEYYEQYF
DNA: TGTGCCAGCAAAAAGGGACAGGAATACTACGAGCAGTACTTC

J: TRBJ2-7
size: -
V: TRBV7-2
D: -
CDR3: CASESVALEQYF
DNA: TGTGCCAGCGAGAGCGTTGCTCTCGAGCAGTACTTC

J: TRBJ1-2
size: -
V: TRBV20-1
D: -
CDR3: CSARDPPGVF
DNA: TGCAGTGCTAGAGATCCACCTGGGGTCTTC

J: TRBJ2-1
size: -
V: TRBV5-1
D: -
CDR3: CASSGGRDHDEQFF
DNA: TGCGCCAGCAGCGGAGGCCGGGACCACGATGAGCAGTTCTTC

J: TRBJ2-5
size: -
V: TRBV2
D: TRBD2
CDR3: CASNNRLAGIQETQYF
DNA: TGTGCCAGCAACAACCGACTAGCGGGAATCCAAGAGACCCAGTACTTC

J: TRBJ2-7
size: -
V: TRBV6-5
D: -
CDR3: CASSYQARPYYEQYF
DNA: TGTGCCAGCAGTTACCAGGCGAGGCCCTACTACGAGCAGTACTTC

J: TRBJ1-5
size: once
V: TRBV30
D: -
CDR3: CACGGGNQPQHF
DNA: TGTGCCTGCGGGGGTGGCAATCAGCCCCAGCATTTT

J: TRBJ1-3
size: -
V: TRBV5-8
D: -
CDR3: CASSLGQGNTIYF
DNA: TGTGCCAGCAGCTTGGGACAGGGAAACACCATATATTTT

J: TRBJ2-7
size: -
V: TRBV28
D: TRBD1
CDR3: CASSPGDRGLAEQYF
DNA: TGTGCCAGCAGCCCCGGCGACAGGGGGCTCGCCGAGCAGTACTTC

J: TRBJ2-3
size: -
V: TRBV7-9
D: TRBD2
CDR3: CASTRDWREGNIYQYF
DNA: TGTGCCAGCACCAGAGACTGGCGGGAGGGGAATATTTACCAGTATTTT

J: TRBJ2-7
size: few
V: TRBV11-2
D: -
CDR3: CASGRGVRGGEQYF
DNA: TGTGCCAGCGGCCGGGGGGTAAGAGGGGGCGAGCAGTACTTC

J: TRBJ1-2
size: -
V: TRBV9
D: -
CDR3: CASSVGTLTGDQGYTF
DNA: TGTGCCAGCAGCGTAGGGACGCTTACCGGTGATCAGGGCTACACCTTC

J: TRBJ2-3
size: -
V: TRBV7-3
D: -
CDR3: CASSLVVTDTQYF
DNA: TGTGCCAGCAGCTTAGTAGTCACAGATACGCAGTATTTT

J: TRBJ2-1
size: -
V: TRBV15
D: -
CDR3: CATSRSGPNEQFF
DNA: TGTGCCACCAGCAGGAGCGGCCCCAATGAGCAGTTCTTC

J: TRBJ1-5
size: -
V: TRBV6-1
D: -
CDR3: CASSEGTRSQQPQHF
DNA: TGTGCCAGCAGTGAAGGGACCCGTAGCCAGCAGCCCCAGCATTTT

J: TRBJ1-1
size: -
V: TRBV6-6
D: -
CDR3: CASSFDMNTEAFF
DNA: TGTGCCAGCAGTTTTGATATGAACACTGAAGCTTTCTTT

J: TRBJ1-2
size: medium-sized
V: TRBV6-5
D: TRBD1
CDR3: CASSYGTGDNIF
DNA: TGTGCCAGCAGTTACGGGACAGGGGACAACATTTTC

J: TRBJ2-7
size: -
V: TRBV6-5
D: -
CDR3: CASSDSSSYEQYF
DNA: TGTGCCAGCAGTGACTCCTCCTCCTACGAGCAGTACTTC